This paragraph reports one T cell receptor beta chain. Its antigen remains unknown. The data derive from a study of identical twins. A universal primer site arose from template switching, and cDNA bore unique molecular identifiers. TCRdb passed the 5' RACE reads through MiXCR, listing each CDR3 protein once. The table has 410,000 or so distinct CDR3 sequences, less than 20% seen once; the top ten hold more than 10%. Trimming took 0 bases from V and 1 from J, leaving 7 bases between them. The germline V gene encodes CDR1 SGHRS and CDR2 YFSETQ. The CDR3 consists of 14 residues. Whole-study findings and limits: Excess low generation probability was seen in twin-shared out-of-frame alpha sequences. High-abundance cord blood beta clonotypes had fewer insertions; memory repertoires showed none.

This clonotype originated in a man aged 50 to 60 in good health. Sequencing was carried out using naive T cells sorted from blood. The chain uses TRBV5-1 and TRBJ1-2; D gene uncertain. The CDR3 protein is CASSLDSVNYGYTF. In DNA, the CDR3 is TGCGCCAGCAGCTTGGATTCGGTTAACTATGGCTACACCTTC.